This TCR beta chain is drawn from a study of cytomegalovirus exposure and HLA in healthy donors. Study-wide findings and caveats: Under in vitro conditions, a few CMV-associated chains were confirmed as specific for CMV antigens. The study put 150 to 200 TCR beta chains on its list as cytomegalovirus-associated.

Clones were sequenced by immunoSEQ multiplex PCR, and TCRdb holds only the in-frame ones, with some missing. The data show some 310,000 clones, roughly 90% seen once. Notes on this clone: What it binds is not known.

The specimen sequenced was PBMCs. The clonotype was recovered from a man aged 25-45 years in good health and CMV-seronegative.

The DNA for the CDR3 is TGCGCCAGCAGTGACCAGCGGTCCCTCCTCCAAGAGACCCAGTACTTC. Protein product: CASSDQRSLLQETQYF. The J gene is TRBJ2-5, the V gene TRBV10-1; D is possibly TRBD2 (5 bases). There are 16 residues in the CDR3. Germline CDR1 WNHNN, CDR2 SYGVQD (reference sequence). V was pared by 3 bases and J by 1 base, with 15 bases between.